This TCR beta chain was found in a study of patients and donors after allogeneic stem cell transplantation. TCRdb reprocessed the RT-PCR reads via MiXCR and lists one record per CDR3 protein. The sample has about 74,000 distinct CDR3 sequences, more than 25% seen once; the top ten hold about 30%. The V and J ends lost 4 bases and 10 bases respectively, with 27 bases between them. The CDR3 has 17 residues. Germline assignment: CDR1 SGHDT and CDR2 YYEEEE. This clonotype was counted ten times or more. This TCR derives from a human donor who was either an allogeneic HSCT recipient or a stem cell or donor lymphocyte infusion donor (not recorded which). It is not recorded whose cells these are; they may come from a transplant donor. The rearrangement uses TRBV5-6 and TRBJ2-1; D may correspond to TRBD1 or TRBD2 (5 bases each). The specimen was blood, either unsorted or a sorted T cell fraction (not recorded which). The CDR3 region has the DNA TGTGCCAGCAGCGAGGTTAGGGGAGTACGGGTCGGGTACGAGCAGTTCTTC. Translated: CASSEVRGVRVGYEQFF.